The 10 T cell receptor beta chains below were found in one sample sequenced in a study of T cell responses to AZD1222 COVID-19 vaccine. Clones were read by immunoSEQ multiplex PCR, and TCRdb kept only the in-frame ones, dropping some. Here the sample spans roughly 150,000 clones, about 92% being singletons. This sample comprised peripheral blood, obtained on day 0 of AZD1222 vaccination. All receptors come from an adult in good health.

This CDR3 reads CASRETGDYGYTF. CDR3 nucleotide sequence: TGTGCCAGCAGGGAGACAGGAGACTATGGCTACACCTTC. The chain carries TRBV12-3 or TRBV12-4 and TRBJ1-2, with TRBD1 as a possible D gene (6 bases). The CDR3 is made up of 13 amino acids. Trimming shortened V by 6 bases and J by 3 bases, and 11 bases separated the two germline ends.

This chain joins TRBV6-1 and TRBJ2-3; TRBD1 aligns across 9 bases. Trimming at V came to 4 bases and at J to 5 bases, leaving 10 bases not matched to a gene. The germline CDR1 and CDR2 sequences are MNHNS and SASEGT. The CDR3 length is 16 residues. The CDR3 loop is CASSGQTGGAGDTQYF. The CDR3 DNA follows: TGTGCCAGCAGTGGCCAAACAGGGGGCGCGGGAGATACGCAGTATTTT.

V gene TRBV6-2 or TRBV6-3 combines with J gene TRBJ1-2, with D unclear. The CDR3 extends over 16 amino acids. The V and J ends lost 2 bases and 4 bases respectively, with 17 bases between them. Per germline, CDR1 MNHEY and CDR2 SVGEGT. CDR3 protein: CASSYLNPSGSYGYTF. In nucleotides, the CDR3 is TGTGCCAGCAGTTACCTAAACCCCTCGGGGAGCTATGGCTACACCTTC.

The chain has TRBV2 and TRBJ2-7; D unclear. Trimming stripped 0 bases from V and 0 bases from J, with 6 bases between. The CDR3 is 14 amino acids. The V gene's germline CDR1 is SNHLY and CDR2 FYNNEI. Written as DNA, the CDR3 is TGTGCCAGCAGTGAAGCTTACAGCTCCTACGAGCAGTACTTC. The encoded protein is CASSEAYSSYEQYF.

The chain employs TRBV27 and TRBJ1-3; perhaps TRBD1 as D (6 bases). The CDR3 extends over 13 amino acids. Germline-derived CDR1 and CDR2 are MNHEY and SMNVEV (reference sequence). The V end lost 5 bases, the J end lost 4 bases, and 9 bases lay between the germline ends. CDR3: CASSTGKGNTIYF. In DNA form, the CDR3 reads TGTGCCAGCAGTACAGGGAAAGGAAACACCATATATTTT.

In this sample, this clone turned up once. The DNA of the CDR3 is TGTGCCACCAGCCCGAGGACACAGGGGGGTTGGACTGAAGCTTTCTTT. It translates to CATSPRTQGGWTEAFF. The rearrangement uses TRBV15 and TRBJ1-1; TRBD1 matches at 8 bases. The CDR3 totals 16 residues. Germline V CDR1 and CDR2: LNHNV, YYDKDF (reference sequence). V lost 5 bases and J lost 5; bases outside the gene matches: 13.

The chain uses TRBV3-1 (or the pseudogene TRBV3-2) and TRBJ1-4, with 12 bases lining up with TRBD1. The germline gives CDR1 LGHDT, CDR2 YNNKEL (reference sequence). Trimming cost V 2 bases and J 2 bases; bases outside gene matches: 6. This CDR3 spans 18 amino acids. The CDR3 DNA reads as TGTGCCAGCAGCCAAACCCGGGACAGGGGGCTCACTAATGAAAAACTGTTTTTT. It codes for CASSQTRDRGLTNEKLFF.

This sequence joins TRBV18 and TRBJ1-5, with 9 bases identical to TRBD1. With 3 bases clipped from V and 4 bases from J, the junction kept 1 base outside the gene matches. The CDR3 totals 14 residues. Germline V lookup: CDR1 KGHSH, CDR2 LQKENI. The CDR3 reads CASSPDRGNQPQHF. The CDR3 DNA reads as TGTGCCAGCTCACCGGACAGGGGAAATCAGCCCCAGCATTTT.

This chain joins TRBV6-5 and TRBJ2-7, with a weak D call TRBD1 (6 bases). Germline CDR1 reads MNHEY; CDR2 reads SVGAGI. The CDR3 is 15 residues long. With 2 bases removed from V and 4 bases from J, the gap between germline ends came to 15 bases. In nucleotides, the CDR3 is TGTGCCAGCAGTTACAGTTACAGGGCCATATACGAGCAGTACTTC. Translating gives CASSYSYRAIYEQYF.

CDR3 nucleotide sequence: TGTGCCAGCAGCCCTTTAGGGTACCAAGAGACCCAGTACTTC. Its translation: CASSPLGYQETQYF. The V gene is TRBV11-2, the J gene TRBJ2-5, with unresolved D. Trimming removed 5 bases at V and 0 bases at J, with 10 bases between. Germline values: CDR1 SGHAT, CDR2 FQNNGV. CDR3 length: 14 residues.